These 17 T cell receptor beta chains were sequenced from one sample in a study of Graves' ophthalmopathy and Graves' hyperthyroidism (dated by TCRdb to 2016 to 2018). The sequencer listed for this sample is Illumina HiSeq 2000. For repertoire sequencing, the TCR beta CDR3 regions were amplified from RNA transcripts. The first round was an RT-PCR using HTBI primers with the Qiagen OneStep RT-PCR kit, and this first round was followed by a second-round multiplex PCR, then size selection and purification. Through fastp at Q25 and MiXCR, TCRdb rebuilt clones from the public reads, retaining in-frame beta chains. Duplicate CDR3 protein sequences are folded into a single record with the most common DNA and genes. The sample table shows around 670,000 distinct CDR3 sequences, and 40% are seen once. In total, the top ten clones hold approximately 43% of the sample. The sequenced sample was peripheral blood. Receptor source: an adult man with Graves' ophthalmopathy.

The table lists this clonotype with many counts. This chain connects TRBV29-1 to TRBJ2-7; D perhaps matches TRBD1 (5 bases). Germline V gene sequence: CDR1 SQVTM, CDR2 ANQGSEA. This CDR3 spans 12 amino acids. Trimming removed 6 bases from V and 3 bases from J, with 12 bases in between. The CDR3 loop reads CSVSTDNYEQYF. CDR3 nucleotides: TGCAGCGTCTCCACGGACAACTACGAGCAGTACTTC.

The rearrangement joins TRBV29-1 to TRBJ2-5, with D perhaps being TRBD1 or TRBD2 (6 bases each). Germline assignment: CDR1 SQVTM and CDR2 ANQGSEA. The CDR3 covers 12 residues. Trimming took off 7 bases at V and 4 bases at J, with 13 bases between the two ends. CDR3 coding DNA: TGCAGCGGGGGGGCAGCGGGAGAGACCCAGTACTTC. Its translation is CSGGAAGETQYF.

The CDR3 DNA is TGTGCCAGCAGCCGGGTAGCGGGAGTCTACGAGCAGTACTTC. This gives the protein CASSRVAGVYEQYF. The chain couples TRBV7-2 to TRBJ2-7, with 9 bases that match TRBD2. This CDR3 region has 14 residues. Trimming cost V 5 bases and J 3 bases; bases outside gene matches: 5. Germline CDR1 SGHTA, CDR2 FQGNSA.

The chain joins TRBV6-5 to TRBJ1-2, with no clear D. Germline loops: CDR1 MNHEY, CDR2 SVGAGI. V dropped 7 bases and J dropped 2 bases, with 8 bases sitting between them. The CDR3 length is 12 residues. For the CDR3, the DNA is TGTGCCAGCATAAGCCCCAACTATGGCTACACCTTC. It codes for CASISPNYGYTF.

This clonotype was detected many times. This sequence joins TRBV20-1 and TRBJ2-7; 14 positions match TRBD2. Germline V lookup: CDR1 DFQATT, CDR2 SNEGSKA (reference sequence). V lost 5 bases and J lost 0; bases outside the gene matches: 3. The CDR3 runs to 15 residues. In DNA, the CDR3 is TGCAGTGCTGGGGGACTAGCGGGAGACTCCTACGAGCAGTACTTC. Its protein product is CSAGGLAGDSYEQYF.

This chain links TRBV29-1 with TRBJ2-3, with D tentatively TRBD2 (5 bases). V was trimmed by 4 bases and J by 4 bases, leaving 6 bases between them. Germline V gives CDR1 SQVTM, CDR2 ANQGSEA. This CDR3 has 11 residues. CDR3 sequence (DNA): TGCAGCGTTGGGCGGGCAGATACGCAGTATTTT. It codes for CSVGRADTQYF.

The chain employs TRBV20-1 and TRBJ2-5; 10 positions agree with TRBD2. CDR3 size: 16 residues. The V gene's germline CDR1 is DFQATT and CDR2 SNEGSKA (reference sequence). J lost 5 bases, V lost 0 bases, and 9 bases had no gene match. CDR3 DNA sequence: TGCAGTGCTAGAGATCATCTAGCGGGGGTTCGTGAGACCCAGTACTTC. Translated: CSARDHLAGVRETQYF.

This clonotype was detected ten times or more. The junction does not match germline at one end; this may be a read error. The genes are TRBV10-3 and TRBJ1-2; D possibly corresponds to TRBD1 (5 bases). The CDR3 is made up of 13 amino acids. Germline V lookup: CDR1 ENHRY, CDR2 SYGVKD. The CDR3 DNA reads TGTGCCAGCAGTGCCCGGGACGGTCAAGGCTACACCTTC. It yields the protein CASSARDGQGYTF.

The sample holds a few counts of this clonotype. The rearrangement uses TRBV9 and TRBJ1-5, with 7 nucleotides matching TRBD1. This CDR3 has 18 amino acids. Germline loops: CDR1 SGDLS, CDR2 YYNGEE. J gave up 0 bases and V 5 bases, and 14 bases lay outside the gene matches. Written as DNA, the CDR3 is TGTGCCAGCAGTGAACGGGACAGATCAAGTTATAGCAATCAGCCCCAGCATTTT. Protein product: CASSERDRSSYSNQPQHF.

This clonotype was seen repeatedly, ten times or more. This chain uses TRBV25-1 with TRBJ1-6; 8 positions match TRBD1. This CDR3 spans 14 amino acids. The V gene's germline CDR1 is MGHDK and CDR2 SYGVNS. V dropped 8 bases and J dropped 10; count of bases not matched to a gene: 10. The CDR3, as DNA: TGTGCCAGCCAAAAGGACAGGGTGTCCTCACCCCTCCACTTT. Its protein product is CASQKDRVSSPLHF.

This clonotype was detected a few times. This sequence may be a read error, since a much larger clone differs from it by one base. The CDR3 carries no conserved terminal phenylalanine or tryptophan, so it likely arises from a read error. V and J are TRBV29-1 and TRBJ1-1, with D hard to call. The CDR3 runs 14 residues. Germline V CDR1 and CDR2: SQVTM, ANQGSEA. V lost 4 bases and J lost 4, with 16 bases in between. CDR3 sequence (DNA): TGCAGCGTTGTCAGGCCAGAACGAACCACTGAAGCTTTCCTT. Translation gives CSVVRPERTTEAFL.

This clonotype was seen ten or more times. This chain joins TRBV11-2 and TRBJ1-6; tentative D call: TRBD1 (5 bases). Germline CDR1 reads SGHAT; CDR2 reads FQNNGV. V gave up 5 bases and J gave up 6 bases, with 11 bases separating them. The CDR3 covers 14 residues. The CDR3 is CASSRGRINSPLHF. CDR3 sequence (DNA): TGTGCCAGCAGCAGGGGACGGATTAATTCACCCCTCCACTTT.

The V call is TRBV10-2, the J call TRBJ1-4; TRBD1 matches 7 bases. CDR1 is WSHSY and CDR2 is SAAADI in the germline V gene. This CDR3 is 14 amino acids long. J was trimmed by 12 bases and V by 8 bases; bases with no gene match: 15. The CDR3 spells CASSPGTVVGELFF. The DNA of the CDR3 is TGCGCCAGCTCACCCGGGACAGTCGTCGGCGAACTGTTTTTT.

This clonotype was detected only once. V and J are TRBV10-3 and TRBJ2-7; possible D gene TRBD1, 6 bases. The CDR3 sequence is 14 residues long. In germline, CDR1 is ENHRY, CDR2 SYGVKD. V was pared by 4 bases and J by 4 bases, with 14 bases between. The CDR3 nucleotides are TGTGCCATCAGTGCCAGGGACAATTTATACGAGCAGTACTTC. Encoded protein: CAISARDNLYEQYF.

This clonotype was recorded at least ten times. This chain connects TRBV24-1 to TRBJ1-5, with 10 bases that match TRBD1. The CDR3 spans 16 residues. The ends lost 4 bases at V and 6 bases at J; junction bases unmatched: 8. CDR1 and CDR2 (germline): KGHDR, SFDVKD. CDR3 protein: CATSEPGTGVGQPQHF. As DNA, the CDR3 is TGTGCCACCAGTGAGCCCGGGACAGGGGTCGGTCAGCCCCAGCATTTT.

This clonotype was picked up many times. The J gene is TRBJ2-7, the V gene TRBV29-1; tentative D call: TRBD1 (6 bases). The length of the CDR3 is 13 residues. V gave up 3 bases and J gave up 4 bases, with 13 bases separating them. Germline CDR1 is SQVTM and CDR2 is ANQGSEA. The CDR3 DNA reads TGCAGCGTTGACAGGGGTCGGCGATACGAGCAGTACTTC. Protein product: CSVDRGRRYEQYF.

The chain employs TRBV19 and TRBJ2-7, with D perhaps TRBD2 (6 bases). Germline V gives CDR1 LNHDA, CDR2 SQIVND (reference sequence). The V end lost 4 bases, the J end lost 5 bases, and 15 bases lay between the germline ends. The CDR3 is made up of 14 amino acids. CDR3 sequence (DNA): TGTGCCAGTAGTACCGAGGAGGGCCGGGACGAGCAGTACTTC. Translating it yields CASSTEEGRDEQYF.